This T cell receptor beta chain is from a study of blood T cell repertoires in COVID-19. The overall study: Sites across the United States, Italy and Spain contributed samples from acute and convalescent COVID-19.

This clone was recorded at least ten times. The CDR3 length is 12 residues. The V end was cut by 2 bases, the J end by 6 bases, with 8 bases between. CDR1 MNHEY and CDR2 SVGAGI come from the germline V gene. Per the study methods: Amplification from reference gene primers served as the basis for estimated nucleated cell counts. Assay used: immunoSEQ multiplex PCR; TCRdb lists only in-frame clones, some missing. V and J calls and clone size follow that table, whereas D and trimming were derived from the DNA. The sample has some 150,000 clones, roughly 79% seen once. This clonotype was sampled from a woman in her sixties with active or convalescent COVID-19. The genes are TRBV6-5 and TRBJ2-7; possible D gene TRBD2, 6 bases. Sequenced input: peripheral blood. CDR3 bases: TGTGCCAGCAGTTACGGAGGGGCCGAGCAGTACTTC. Amino acids: CASSYGGAEQYF.